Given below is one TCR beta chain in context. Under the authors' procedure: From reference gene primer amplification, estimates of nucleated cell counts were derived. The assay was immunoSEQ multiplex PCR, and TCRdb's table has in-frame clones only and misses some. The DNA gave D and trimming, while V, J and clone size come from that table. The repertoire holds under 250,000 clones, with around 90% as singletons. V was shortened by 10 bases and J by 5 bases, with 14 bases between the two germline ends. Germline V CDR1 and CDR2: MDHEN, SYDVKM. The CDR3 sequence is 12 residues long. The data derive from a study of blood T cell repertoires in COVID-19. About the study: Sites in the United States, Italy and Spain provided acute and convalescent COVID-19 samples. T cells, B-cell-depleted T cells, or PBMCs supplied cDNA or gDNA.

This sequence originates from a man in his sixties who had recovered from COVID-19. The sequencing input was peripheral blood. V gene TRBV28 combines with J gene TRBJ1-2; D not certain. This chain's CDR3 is CATPGDEYGYTF. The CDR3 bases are TGTGCCACCCCGGGAGACGAATATGGCTACACCTTC.